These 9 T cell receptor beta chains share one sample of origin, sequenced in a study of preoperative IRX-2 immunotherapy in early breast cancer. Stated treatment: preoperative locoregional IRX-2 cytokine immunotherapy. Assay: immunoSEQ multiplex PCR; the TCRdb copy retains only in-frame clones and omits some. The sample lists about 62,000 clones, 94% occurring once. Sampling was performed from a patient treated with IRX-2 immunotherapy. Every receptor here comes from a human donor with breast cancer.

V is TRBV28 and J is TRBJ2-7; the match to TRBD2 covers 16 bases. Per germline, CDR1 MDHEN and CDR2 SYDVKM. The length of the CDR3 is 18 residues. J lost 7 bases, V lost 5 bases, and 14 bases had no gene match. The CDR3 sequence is CASSTGTSGRGPREEQYF. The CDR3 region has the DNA TGTGCCAGCAGTACCGGGACTAGCGGGAGGGGCCCCCGGGAGGAGCAGTACTTC.

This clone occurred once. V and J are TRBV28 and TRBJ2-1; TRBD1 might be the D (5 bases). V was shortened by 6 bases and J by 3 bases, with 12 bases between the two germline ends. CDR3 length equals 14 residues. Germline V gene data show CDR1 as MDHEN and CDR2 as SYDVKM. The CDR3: CASRETEFYNEQFF. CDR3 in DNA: TGTGCCAGCAGGGAGACAGAATTCTACAATGAGCAGTTCTTC.

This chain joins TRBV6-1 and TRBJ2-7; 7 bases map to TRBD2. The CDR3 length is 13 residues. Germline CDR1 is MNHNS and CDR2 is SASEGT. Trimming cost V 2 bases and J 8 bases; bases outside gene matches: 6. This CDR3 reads CASSELRGIKQYF. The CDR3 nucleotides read TGTGCCAGCAGTGAATTGCGGGGGATAAAGCAGTACTTC.

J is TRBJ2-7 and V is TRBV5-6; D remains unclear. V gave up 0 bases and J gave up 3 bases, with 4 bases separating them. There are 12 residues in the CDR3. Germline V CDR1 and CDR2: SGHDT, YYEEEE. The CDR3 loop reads CASSLVGYEQYF. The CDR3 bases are TGTGCCAGCAGCTTGGTAGGCTACGAGCAGTACTTC.

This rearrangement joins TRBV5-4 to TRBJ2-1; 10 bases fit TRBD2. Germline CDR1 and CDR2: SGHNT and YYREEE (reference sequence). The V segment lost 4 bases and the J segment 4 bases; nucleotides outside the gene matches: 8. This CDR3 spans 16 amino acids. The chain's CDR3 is CASSPRTSGLYNEQFF. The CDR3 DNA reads TGTGCCAGCAGCCCTCGGACTAGCGGACTGTACAATGAGCAGTTCTTC.

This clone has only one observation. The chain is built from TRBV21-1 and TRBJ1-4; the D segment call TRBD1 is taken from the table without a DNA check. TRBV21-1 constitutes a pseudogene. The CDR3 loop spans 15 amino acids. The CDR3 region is CASSPPAGYNEKLFF. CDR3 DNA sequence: TGTGCCAGCAGTCCCCCGGCAGGATATAATGAAAAACTGTTTTTT.

The CDR3 coding sequence is TGTGCCAGCAGCCAACTAGCGGGGACAGATACGCAGTATTTT. This codes for CASSQLAGTDTQYF. The chain carries TRBV14 and TRBJ2-3; TRBD2 agrees at 9 bases. This CDR3 region has 14 residues. V was clipped by 2 bases and J by 3 bases; unmatched bases: 0. From germline, CDR1 is SGHDN and CDR2 FVKESK.

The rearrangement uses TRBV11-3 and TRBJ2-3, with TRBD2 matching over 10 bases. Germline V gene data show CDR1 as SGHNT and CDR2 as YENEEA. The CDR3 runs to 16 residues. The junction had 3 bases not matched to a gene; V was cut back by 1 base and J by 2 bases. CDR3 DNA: TGTGCCAGCAGCTTAGGGCTAGCGGGGGTCACAGATACGCAGTATTTT. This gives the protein CASSLGLAGVTDTQYF.

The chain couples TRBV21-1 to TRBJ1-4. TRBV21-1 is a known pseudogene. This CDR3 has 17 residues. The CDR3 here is CASSLQEEWTTNEKLFF. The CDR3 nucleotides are TGTGCCAGCAGCCTACAGGAGGAGTGGACAACTAATGAAAAACTGTTTTTT.